A single T cell receptor beta chain is shown here with its context. Its antigen is unknown. This CDR3 has 16 residues. Trimming took off 7 bases at V and 1 base at J, with 15 bases between the two ends. Germline values: CDR1 KGHDR, CDR2 SFDVKD. Multiplex touch-down PCR with TRB-A/B primers amplified rearranged V-D-J TRB sequences. Each CDR3 protein is one row after TCRdb ran MiXCR on the multiplex PCR reads. The sample has some 6,100 distinct CDR3 sequences, about 36% seen once. Amplification of TCR beta used genomic DNA extracted from peripheral blood. The data were obtained in a study of T cell repertoires in aging, cancer and after chemotherapy. General observations from the study: Median generation probability rose over the chemotherapy interval in each cancer cohort, suggesting rebound thymic output.

This TCR came from a human donor with a blood cancer. The sample taken for sequencing was blood. V gene TRBV24-1 combines with J gene TRBJ2-2; D may be TRBD2 (6 bases). The DNA for the CDR3 is TGTGCCACCAGCCCTGTGGGGACTGAGAACACCGGGGAGCTGTTTTTT. Its translation is CATSPVGTENTGELFF.